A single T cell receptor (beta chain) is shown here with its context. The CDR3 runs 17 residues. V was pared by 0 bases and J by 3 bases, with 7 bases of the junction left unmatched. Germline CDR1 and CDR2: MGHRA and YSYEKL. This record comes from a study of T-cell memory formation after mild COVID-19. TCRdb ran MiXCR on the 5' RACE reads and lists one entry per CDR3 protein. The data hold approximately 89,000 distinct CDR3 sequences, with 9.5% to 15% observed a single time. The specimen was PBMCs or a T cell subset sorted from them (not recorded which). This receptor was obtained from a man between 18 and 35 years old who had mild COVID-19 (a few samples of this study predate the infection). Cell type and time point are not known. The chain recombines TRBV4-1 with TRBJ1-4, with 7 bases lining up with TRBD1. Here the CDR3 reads CASSQDEGTVANEKLFF. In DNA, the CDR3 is TGCGCCAGCAGCCAAGATGAGGGGACAGTCGCTAATGAAAAACTGTTTTTT.